These 32 T cell receptor beta chains came from one sample sequenced in a study of shared clonotypes between healthy human individuals. The repertoire was sequenced with immunoSEQ multiplex PCR; TCRdb's copy has only in-frame clones and lacks some. The sample records 800,000 to 950,000 clones, approximately 97% being singletons. CD45RO-negative cells were positively selected for CCR7, leaving out terminally differentiated effector memory CD45RA+ cells. The sequenced material came from naive CD8+ T cells sorted from blood. The receptors originated from a man aged 25-45 years in good health.

The rearrangement links TRBV7-6 to TRBJ2-7, with 7 nucleotides matching TRBD1. The CDR3 length is 16 residues. Germline V CDR1 and CDR2: SGHVS, FNYEAQ. Trimming cost V 3 bases and J 1 base; bases outside gene matches: 9. The CDR3 nucleotides read TGTGCCAGCAGCTTCGCGGTAGGGGGCCTTTCCTACGAGCAGTACTTC. This translates into CASSFAVGGLSYEQYF.

Regarding this clone: The sample has other DNA sequences that encode this CDR3 too. The chain recombines TRBV27 with TRBJ2-3; D gene ambiguous. The V end lost 3 bases, the J end lost 0 bases, and 1 base lay between the germline ends. The CDR3 is 12 amino acids. Per the germline V gene, CDR1 is MNHEY and CDR2 is SMNVEV (reference sequence). CDR3 protein: CASSFSTDTQYF. CDR3 DNA sequence: TGTGCCAGCAGTTTTAGCACAGATACGCAGTATTTT.

The rearrangement uses TRBV10-3 and TRBJ2-6; maybe TRBD1 (5 bases). Germline CDR1 reads ENHRY; CDR2 reads SYGVKD. V was cut by 3 bases and J by 0 bases, with 9 bases left in between. The CDR3 contains 16 residues. The chain's CDR3 is CAISDEGVSGANVLTF. In nucleotides, the CDR3 is TGTGCCATCAGTGACGAAGGGGTCTCTGGGGCCAACGTCCTGACTTTC.

CDR3 protein: CASSSRDNEQFF. In nucleotides, the CDR3 is TGTGCCAGCAGCTCCAGGGACAATGAGCAGTTCTTC. The rearrangement uses TRBV11-3 and TRBJ2-1, with a possible D match to TRBD1 (5 bases). Germline loops: CDR1 SGHNT, CDR2 YENEEA. Trimming took off 4 bases at V and 5 bases at J, with 6 bases between the two ends. There are 12 residues in the CDR3.

The chain carries TRBV4-3 and TRBJ2-7; TRBD2 matches at 12 bases. CDR1 is LGHNA, CDR2 YSLEER, per germline. J gave up 6 bases and V 4 bases, and 4 bases lay outside the gene matches. The CDR3 loop spans 14 amino acids. In DNA form, the CDR3 reads TGCGCCAGCAGCCTAGGACTAGCGGGACGCGAGCAGTACTTC. Translating it yields CASSLGLAGREQYF.

A word on this clone: At the DNA level, this CDR3 is encoded by other sequences in the same sample as well. The genes are TRBV7-9 and TRBJ1-5; D remains ambiguous. This CDR3 contains 12 residues. Germline CDR1 and CDR2: SEHNR and FQNEAQ (reference sequence). Trimming took 1 base from V and 6 from J, leaving 4 bases between them. CDR3 sequence: CASSLGGQPQHF. CDR3 nucleotide sequence: TGTGCCAGCAGCTTAGGTGGTCAGCCCCAGCATTTT.

This clone was counted a single time. The gene calls are TRBV7-2 and TRBJ2-7, with TRBD1 identical over 10 bases. The germline V gene encodes CDR1 SGHTA and CDR2 FQGNSA. The length of the CDR3 is 16 residues. With V trimmed by 4 bases and J by 2 bases, 8 bases remained unmatched. The DNA for the CDR3 is TGTGCCAGCAGCTCCGACAGGGGGCGGGAAACCTACGAGCAGTACTTC. It yields the protein CASSSDRGRETYEQYF.

J is TRBJ2-7 and V is TRBV7-9, with D uncertain. Germline CDR1 is SEHNR and CDR2 is FQNEAQ (reference sequence). This CDR3 has 12 amino acids. Trimming cost V 6 bases and J 6 bases, with 12 bases left between them. Here the CDR3 reads CASRAGSSEQYF. In DNA, the CDR3 is TGTGCCAGCAGGGCTGGATCGTCCGAGCAGTACTTC. Full variable domain (missing parts from reference TRBV7-9 and TRBJ2-7): DTGVSQNPRHKITKRGQNVTFRCDPISEHNRLYWYRQTLGQGPEFLTYFQNEAQLEKSRLLSDRFSAERPKGSFSTLEIQRTEQGDSAMYLCASRAGSSEQYFGPGTRLTVT.

The rearrangement joins TRBV11-2 to TRBJ1-5; no definite D call. The CDR3 has 16 amino acids. Germline V lookup: CDR1 SGHAT, CDR2 FQNNGV. V was trimmed by 1 base and J by 9 bases, leaving 19 bases between them. The CDR3 is CASSLVTEVPGPPQHF. CDR3 bases: TGTGCCAGCAGCTTAGTGACGGAGGTTCCCGGTCCGCCCCAGCATTTT.

V gene TRBV9 combines with J gene TRBJ1-1, with unresolved D. This CDR3 region has 13 residues. Germline V gene sequence: CDR1 SGDLS, CDR2 YYNGEE. Trimming removed 0 bases at V and 4 bases at J, with 7 bases between. CDR3 sequence reads: CASSVAISTEAFF. The CDR3 DNA sequence: TGTGCCAGCAGCGTAGCTATTTCCACTGAAGCTTTCTTT.

The chain joins TRBV4-1 to TRBJ2-5, with D maybe TRBD1 (6 bases). Trimming took 3 bases from V and 2 from J, leaving 10 bases between them. Germline CDR1 and CDR2: MGHRA and YSYEKL. CDR3 length: 14 amino acids. CDR3 loop: CASSQADSQETQYF. The CDR3 DNA sequence: TGCGCCAGCAGCCAGGCGGACAGTCAAGAGACCCAGTACTTC.

The V gene is TRBV4-3, the J gene TRBJ2-1; 7 positions match TRBD2. Losses at the gene ends were 0 bases for V and 5 bases for J; bases not matched to a gene: 7. Germline V gives CDR1 LGHNA, CDR2 YSLEER. The CDR3 length is 16 residues. The CDR3 loop reads CASSQDFLRGNNEQFF. In DNA form, the CDR3 reads TGCGCCAGCAGCCAAGACTTCTTGCGGGGGAACAATGAGCAGTTCTTC.

The chain employs TRBV27 and TRBJ2-7, with D perhaps matching TRBD1 (6 bases). The CDR3 extends over 13 amino acids. Deletions cut 6 bases from V and 3 bases from J, with 12 bases between. The germline gives CDR1 MNHEY, CDR2 SMNVEV (reference sequence). CDR3: CASSFTGNYEQYF. CDR3 nucleotides: TGTGCCAGCAGCTTCACAGGGAACTACGAGCAGTACTTC.

V and J are TRBV4-3 and TRBJ1-4; D is unclear. Trimming removed 1 base at V and 4 bases at J, with 13 bases between. The germline gives CDR1 LGHNA, CDR2 YSLEER. The CDR3 is made up of 16 amino acids. CDR3 in amino acids: CASSQGATVLNEKLFF. The CDR3 nucleotides are TGCGCCAGCAGCCAAGGGGCGACGGTCCTTAATGAAAAACTGTTTTTT.

This clone was detected once. This sequence joins TRBV5-1 and TRBJ2-7; tentatively, D is TRBD1 or TRBD2 (5 bases each). The CDR3 sequence is 14 residues long. Germline V gene sequence: CDR1 SGHRS, CDR2 YFSETQ. V lost 7 bases and J lost 7, with 21 bases in between. For the CDR3, the DNA is TGCGCCAGCGGTTCCGATGTGGGGGTAAGGGAGCAGTACTTC. Amino acids: CASGSDVGVREQYF.

This clone was found a few times. The CDR3 nucleotides read TGTGCCAGCAGTGACCCCAGTGCCCGATCGAACACCGGGGAGCTGTTTTTT. Its protein product is CASSDPSARSNTGELFF. J is TRBJ2-2 and V is TRBV6-1; D unclear. The CDR3 runs to 17 residues. Germline V gene data show CDR1 as MNHNS and CDR2 as SASEGT. The germline V and J ends were trimmed by 3 bases and 0 bases, with 14 bases remaining between them.

This rearrangement joins TRBV5-4 to TRBJ2-3; no clear D gene. Trimming stripped 1 base from V and 2 bases from J, with 11 bases between. The germline V gene has CDR1 SGHNT and CDR2 YYREEE (reference sequence). The CDR3 sequence is 15 residues long. Written as DNA, the CDR3 is TGTGCCAGCAGCTTGATGGATACTAACACAGATACGCAGTATTTT. Translating gives CASSLMDTNTDTQYF.

V gene TRBV9 combines with J gene TRBJ2-3; no clear D gene. Germline CDR1 is SGDLS and CDR2 is YYNGEE. V was shortened by 0 bases and J by 6 bases, with 11 bases between the two germline ends. The CDR3 has 14 amino acids. CDR3 nucleotide sequence: TGTGCCAGCAGCGTAGAACGCCATAGGGATACGCAGTATTTT. Protein: CASSVERHRDTQYF.

The chain uses TRBV28 and TRBJ2-7; no clear D. Trimming shortened V by 4 bases and J by 0 bases, and 16 bases separated the two germline ends. The germline gives CDR1 MDHEN, CDR2 SYDVKM. The CDR3 covers 16 residues. CDR3 sequence: CASSSDKDRPSYEQYF. The CDR3 region has the DNA TGTGCCAGCAGTTCCGATAAGGACCGCCCCTCCTACGAGCAGTACTTC.

Turning to this clone: The sample has other DNA sequences that encode this CDR3 too. The chain links TRBV27 to TRBJ2-7; D call uncertain. V lost 4 bases, J lost 2 bases, and 6 bases lay in between. The CDR3 sequence is 12 residues long. Germline V CDR1 and CDR2: MNHEY, SMNVEV (reference sequence). The CDR3 loop reads CASSSTPYEQYF. CDR3 DNA: TGTGCCAGCAGTTCTACGCCCTACGAGCAGTACTTC.

The rearrangement links TRBV9 to TRBJ2-7; 7 bases align to TRBD2. Germline CDR1 SGDLS, CDR2 YYNGEE. This CDR3 has 14 residues. Losses at the gene ends were 2 bases for V and 5 bases for J; bases not matched to a gene: 7. The CDR3 DNA sequence: TGTGCCAGCAGCGTTGGCGGGAGCGCCCACGAGCAGTACTTC. Its translation: CASSVGGSAHEQYF.

J is TRBJ2-1 and V is TRBV11-2; tentatively, D is TRBD2 (6 bases). The CDR3 is 14 residues long. V was cut by 5 bases and J by 7 bases, with 15 bases left in between. Germline CDR1 reads SGHAT; CDR2 reads FQNNGV. The CDR3 nucleotides are TGTGCCAGCAGCCTCCCGGGGAGCGGGAATGAGCAGTTCTTC. Its protein product is CASSLPGSGNEQFF. Supplemented by reference TRBV11-2 and TRBJ2-1, the full variable domain reads EAGVAQSPRYKIIEKRQSVAFWCNPISGHATLYWYQQILGQGPKLLIQFQNNGVVDDSQLPKDRFSAERLKGVDSTLKIQPAKLEDSAVYLCASSLPGSGNEQFFGPGTRLTVL.

The genes are TRBV4-3 and TRBJ2-1; 7 bases are shared with TRBD1. CDR3 length: 17 residues. Germline trimming cut 0 bases from V and 0 bases from J; bases unmatched to any gene: 5. The germline V gene encodes CDR1 LGHNA and CDR2 YSLEER. CDR3 amino acids: CASSQDVGDSSYNEQFF. The DNA for the CDR3 is TGCGCCAGCAGCCAAGATGTAGGGGACAGCTCCTACAATGAGCAGTTCTTC.

The rearrangement links TRBV7-9 to TRBJ2-7; 11 nucleotides agree with TRBD2. Germline V gene data show CDR1 as SEHNR and CDR2 as FQNEAQ (reference sequence). There are 16 residues in the CDR3. V trimming: 4 bases; J trimming: 3 bases; junction bases outside the gene matches: 8. The CDR3 nucleotides are TGTGCCAGCAGCTCGCAAACTAGCGGGAGATTCTACGAGCAGTACTTC. This codes for CASSSQTSGRFYEQYF.

The chain links TRBV14 to TRBJ1-4, with D unresolved. V was clipped by 4 bases and J by 3 bases, with 12 bases between them. The CDR3 length is 15 residues. The germline V gene encodes CDR1 SGHDN and CDR2 FVKESK. This CDR3 reads CASSLRTIANEKLFF. DNA for the CDR3: TGTGCCAGCAGCCTCAGGACGATCGCTAATGAAAAACTGTTTTTT.

The rearrangement joins TRBV27 to TRBJ1-5; a possible D gene is TRBD1 (6 bases). Trimming took 3 bases from V and 7 from J, leaving 10 bases between them. Germline V CDR1 and CDR2: MNHEY, SMNVEV (reference sequence). The CDR3 is made up of 13 amino acids. The CDR3 DNA reads TGTGCCAGCAGTTTTGCAGGGGTACAGCCCCAGCATTTT. Its protein is CASSFAGVQPQHF.

As for this clone: Other nucleotide sequences from this sample produce the same CDR3. V and J are TRBV9 and TRBJ2-7; TRBD1 matches 12 bases. Trimming removed 0 bases from V and 5 bases from J; junction bases left unmatched: 3. Germline V gene lookup returns CDR1 SGDLS and CDR2 YYNGEE. This CDR3 comprises 15 residues. The CDR3 DNA sequence: TGTGCCAGCAGCGTAGCCGGGACAGGGGGCGACGAGCAGTACTTC. Its protein product is CASSVAGTGGDEQYF. Full variable domain (rest looked up from reference TRBV9 and TRBJ2-7): DSGVTQTPKHLITATGQRVTLRCSPRSGDLSVYWYQQSLDQGLQFLIQYYNGEERAKGNILERFSAQQFPDLHSELNLSSLELGDSALYFCASSVAGTGGDEQYFGPGTRLTVT.

This chain joins TRBV13 and TRBJ2-5; a weak D match, TRBD1 (5 bases). There are 15 residues in the CDR3. Looked up from germline, CDR1 is PRHDT and CDR2 is FYEKMQ (reference sequence). Between the trimmed V and J ends, which lost 2 bases and 2 bases, there was a span of 12 bases. CDR3 sequence reads: CASSLRADIQETQYF. The CDR3 bases are TGTGCCAGCAGCTTACGCGCGGACATACAAGAGACCCAGTACTTC.

This clone is a singleton in its sample. This rearrangement joins TRBV11-2 to TRBJ2-5; TRBD2 aligns across 10 bases. Looked up from germline, CDR1 is SGHAT and CDR2 is FQNNGV. The CDR3 contains 15 residues. Trimming cost V 4 bases and J 2 bases; bases outside gene matches: 4. The CDR3 nucleotides read TGTGCCAGCAGCTCAGAGCGGGAGGGACAAGAGACCCAGTACTTC. It is translated as CASSSEREGQETQYF. Looking up the rest from reference TRBV11-2 and TRBJ2-5 gives the full variable domain: EAGVAQSPRYKIIEKRQSVAFWCNPISGHATLYWYQQILGQGPKLLIQFQNNGVVDDSQLPKDRFSAERLKGVDSTLKIQPAKLEDSAVYLCASSSEREGQETQYFGPGTRLLVL.

The CDR3 DNA follows: TGTGCCAGCAGCCGACCGGGACAGGGGGTGACAGATACGCAGTATTTT. It yields the protein CASSRPGQGVTDTQYF. The chain carries TRBV27 and TRBJ2-3, with TRBD1 matching 11 bases. The CDR3 has 16 amino acids. Germline CDR1 MNHEY, CDR2 SMNVEV (reference sequence). The V segment lost 6 bases and the J segment 3 bases; nucleotides outside the gene matches: 8.

V is TRBV5-6 and J is TRBJ2-7, with 8 bases aligning to TRBD1. This CDR3 is 14 amino acids long. V lost 0 bases, J lost 6 bases, and 5 bases stayed unmatched. Germline values: CDR1 SGHDT, CDR2 YYEEEE. The CDR3 nucleotides read TGTGCCAGCAGCTTGGAGGGGACAGGTCCCGAGCAGTACTTC. Protein sequence: CASSLEGTGPEQYF.

The rearrangement links TRBV7-2 to TRBJ1-3, with D uncertain. The CDR3 is made up of 15 amino acids. Trimming cost V 2 bases and J 3 bases, with 11 bases left between them. CDR1 and CDR2 from the germline V gene are SGHTA and FQGNSA. The CDR3 reads CASSLTAGVGNTIYF. The CDR3 DNA reads as TGTGCCAGCAGCTTAACAGCGGGCGTTGGAAACACCATATATTTT.